Listed below are T cell receptor beta chains from one sample, sequenced in a study of identical twins. TCRdb recomputed calls from the 5' RACE reads with MiXCR, one row per CDR3 protein. The profile covers approximately 260,000 distinct CDR3 sequences, with around 8.3% appearing a single time and around 3% taken by the ten largest. The same data also went into a second study, on yellow fever vaccine responses in identical twins.

Sequencing used CD8+ T cells sorted from blood. The receptors shown here come from a woman aged 18 to 35 in good health. Both conserved end residues are part of each CDR3. The order of the fields is CDR3 protein, CDR3 DNA, J gene, D gene, clone size, V gene. The D gene is left open where the match is weak. Expanded clones get a size class; other rows say once, few or many, or leave the size out.

cdr3_aa: CSARGQGIITGELFF; cdr3_nt: TGCAGTGCTAGAGGACAGGGGATAATAACCGGGGAGCTGTTTTTT; j_call: TRBJ2-2; d_call: TRBD1; clone_size: few; v_call: TRBV20-1
cdr3_aa: CATSREAGGVETQYF; cdr3_nt: TGTGCCACCAGCAGAGAAGCGGGGGGCGTTGAGACCCAGTACTTC; j_call: TRBJ2-5; d_call: TRBD2; clone_size: NA; v_call: TRBV15
cdr3_aa: CSARDWGVDYGYTF; cdr3_nt: TGCAGTGCTAGAGATTGGGGCGTGGACTATGGCTACACCTTC; j_call: TRBJ1-2; d_call: NA; clone_size: NA; v_call: TRBV20-1
cdr3_aa: CASSAGQQRGEQYF; cdr3_nt: TGTGCCAGCAGCGCGGGACAGCAGAGGGGAGAGCAGTACTTC; j_call: TRBJ2-7; d_call: TRBD1; clone_size: few; v_call: TRBV9
cdr3_aa: CASAAGGGLGEQYF; cdr3_nt: TGTGCCAGCGCCGCCGGAGGGGGCCTTGGGGAGCAGTACTTC; j_call: TRBJ2-7; d_call: NA; clone_size: many; v_call: TRBV12-3/TRBV12-4
cdr3_aa: CSAHRSGGAYEQYF; cdr3_nt: TGCAGTGCCCACCGCAGCGGGGGGGCCTACGAGCAGTACTTC; j_call: TRBJ2-7; d_call: TRBD2; clone_size: few; v_call: TRBV20-1
cdr3_aa: CASSYSDSPGELFF; cdr3_nt: TGTGCCAGCAGTTACTCGGACAGTCCCGGGGAGCTGTTTTTT; j_call: TRBJ2-2; d_call: NA; clone_size: few; v_call: TRBV6-5
cdr3_aa: CASSWGLLGSYNEQFF; cdr3_nt: TGTGCCAGCAGTTGGGGACTTTTGGGATCCTACAATGAGCAGTTCTTC; j_call: TRBJ2-1; d_call: NA; clone_size: few; v_call: TRBV12-3/TRBV12-4
cdr3_aa: CASSQRRGNEQFF; cdr3_nt: TGCGCCAGCAGCCAGCGGAGGGGGAATGAGCAGTTCTTC; j_call: TRBJ2-1; d_call: NA; clone_size: few; v_call: TRBV4-3
cdr3_aa: CASSPDGTLFSTDTQYF; cdr3_nt: TGTGCCAGCAGTCCAGACGGGACCCTATTTAGCACAGATACGCAGTATTTT; j_call: TRBJ2-3; d_call: NA; clone_size: few; v_call: TRBV12-3/TRBV12-4
cdr3_aa: CASSSLTGQYYNEQFF; cdr3_nt: TGTGCCAGCAGCTCCCTAACGGGACAGTACTACAATGAGCAGTTCTTC; j_call: TRBJ2-1; d_call: TRBD1; clone_size: few; v_call: TRBV7-8
cdr3_aa: CASSLGQGFYNEQFF; cdr3_nt: TGTGCCAGCAGTTTAGGGCAGGGGTTCTACAATGAGCAGTTCTTC; j_call: TRBJ2-1; d_call: NA; clone_size: many; v_call: TRBV12-3/TRBV12-4
cdr3_aa: CSVDDTNNEQFF; cdr3_nt: TGCAGCGTTGATGATACGAACAATGAGCAGTTCTTC; j_call: TRBJ2-1; d_call: NA; clone_size: many; v_call: TRBV29-1
cdr3_aa: CASSFSSGGWETQYF; cdr3_nt: TGTGCCAGCAGCTTTAGTTCGGGTGGCTGGGAGACCCAGTACTTC; j_call: TRBJ2-5; d_call: NA; clone_size: few; v_call: TRBV7-9
cdr3_aa: CSASRAEQFF; cdr3_nt: TGCAGTGCTTCAAGGGCCGAGCAGTTCTTC; j_call: TRBJ2-1; d_call: NA; clone_size: many; v_call: TRBV20-1
cdr3_aa: CASSQDQESSYEQYF; cdr3_nt: TGCGCCAGCAGCCAAGACCAGGAGAGCTCCTACGAGCAGTACTTC; j_call: TRBJ2-7; d_call: NA; clone_size: many; v_call: TRBV4-3
cdr3_aa: CSARGTGLAETQYF; cdr3_nt: TGCAGTGCTAGAGGGACTGGGCTGGCGGAGACCCAGTACTTC; j_call: TRBJ2-5; d_call: NA; clone_size: many; v_call: TRBV20-1
cdr3_aa: CASSVPNALNTGELFF; cdr3_nt: TGTGCCAGCAGCGTTCCGAATGCCCTGAACACCGGGGAGCTGTTTTTT; j_call: TRBJ2-2; d_call: NA; clone_size: many; v_call: TRBV9
cdr3_aa: CASSASGGTDTQYF; cdr3_nt: TGCGCCAGCAGTGCGTCGGGGGGGACAGATACGCAGTATTTT; j_call: TRBJ2-3; d_call: TRBD2; clone_size: many; v_call: TRBV4-1
cdr3_aa: CASSQDRGLNEQFF; cdr3_nt: TGCGCCAGCAGCCAAGACAGGGGGCTTAATGAGCAGTTCTTC; j_call: TRBJ2-1; d_call: TRBD1; clone_size: few; v_call: TRBV4-3
cdr3_aa: CASSQALGGDQPQHF; cdr3_nt: TGTGCCAGCAGCCAAGCATTGGGCGGGGATCAGCCCCAGCATTTT; j_call: TRBJ1-5; d_call: NA; clone_size: few; v_call: TRBV7-8
cdr3_aa: CASSLYGGSYEQYF; cdr3_nt: TGCGCCAGCAGCCTGTATGGGGGGTCCTACGAGCAGTACTTC; j_call: TRBJ2-7; d_call: NA; clone_size: many; v_call: TRBV5-1
cdr3_aa: CASSILQGPYEQYF; cdr3_nt: TGTGCCAGTAGTATATTACAGGGACCCTACGAGCAGTACTTC; j_call: TRBJ2-7; d_call: NA; clone_size: few; v_call: TRBV19
cdr3_aa: CSAQTRGGPLWTQYF; cdr3_nt: TGCAGTGCTCAAACACGCGGGGGCCCTTTGTGGACCCAGTACTTC; j_call: TRBJ2-5; d_call: NA; clone_size: NA; v_call: TRBV20-1
cdr3_aa: CASSYRTAFYEQYF; cdr3_nt: TGTGCCAGCAGTTACAGGACAGCGTTCTACGAGCAGTACTTC; j_call: TRBJ2-7; d_call: NA; clone_size: NA; v_call: TRBV6-5
cdr3_aa: CASRPGPDRPNEKLFF; cdr3_nt: TGTGCCAGCAGACCCGGCCCGGACAGGCCTAATGAAAAACTGTTTTTT; j_call: TRBJ1-4; d_call: TRBD1; clone_size: NA; v_call: TRBV6-2/TRBV6-3
cdr3_aa: CSADSGRESETQYF; cdr3_nt: TGCAGCGCGGATAGCGGGAGAGAGTCAGAGACCCAGTACTTC; j_call: TRBJ2-5; d_call: TRBD2; clone_size: many; v_call: TRBV29-1
cdr3_aa: CASSQTSGGGDTQYF; cdr3_nt: TGTGCCAGCAGCCAGACTAGCGGGGGCGGGGATACGCAGTATTTT; j_call: TRBJ2-3; d_call: TRBD2; clone_size: many; v_call: TRBV6-4
cdr3_aa: CASSPSTGGYEQYF; cdr3_nt: TGTGCCAGCAGCCCTTCGACAGGAGGCTACGAGCAGTACTTC; j_call: TRBJ2-7; d_call: NA; clone_size: few; v_call: TRBV7-2
cdr3_aa: CASSGEPSGRIYEQYF; cdr3_nt: TGCGCCAGCAGCGGTGAACCTAGCGGGAGAATCTACGAGCAGTACTTC; j_call: TRBJ2-7; d_call: TRBD2; clone_size: many; v_call: TRBV10-1
cdr3_aa: CASSQGTLLGEQYF; cdr3_nt: TGCGCCAGCAGCCAGGGGACGTTACTAGGGGAGCAGTACTTC; j_call: TRBJ2-7; d_call: NA; clone_size: many; v_call: TRBV4-3
cdr3_aa: CASSQDWDRDYNEQFF; cdr3_nt: TGTGCCAGCAGCCAAGACTGGGACAGAGACTACAATGAGCAGTTCTTC; j_call: TRBJ2-1; d_call: TRBD1; clone_size: NA; v_call: TRBV4-2
cdr3_aa: CSVGGLEREWEETQYF; cdr3_nt: TGCAGCGTTGGGGGTTTAGAGCGGGAGTGGGAGGAGACCCAGTACTTC; j_call: TRBJ2-5; d_call: TRBD2; clone_size: many; v_call: TRBV29-1
cdr3_aa: CASSQDQLAGDYNEQFF; cdr3_nt: TGCGCCAGCAGCCAAGATCAACTAGCGGGGGACTACAATGAGCAGTTCTTC; j_call: TRBJ2-1; d_call: TRBD2; clone_size: NA; v_call: TRBV4-1
cdr3_aa: CASSVGTGWETQYF; cdr3_nt: TGTGCCAGCAGTGTTGGGACAGGGTGGGAGACCCAGTACTTC; j_call: TRBJ2-5; d_call: TRBD1; clone_size: few; v_call: TRBV12-3/TRBV12-4
cdr3_aa: CASSSRQYNQPQHF; cdr3_nt: TGTGCCAGCAGTTCCCGCCAGTACAATCAGCCCCAGCATTTT; j_call: TRBJ1-5; d_call: NA; clone_size: many; v_call: TRBV6-5
cdr3_aa: CASSLDKYTEAFF; cdr3_nt: TGTGCCAGCAGCTTGGACAAGTACACTGAAGCTTTCTTT; j_call: TRBJ1-1; d_call: NA; clone_size: NA; v_call: TRBV7-3
cdr3_aa: CASSLSLAEHNEQFF; cdr3_nt: TGTGCCAGCAGCTTGAGTCTAGCAGAACACAATGAGCAGTTCTTC; j_call: TRBJ2-1; d_call: NA; clone_size: NA; v_call: TRBV11-2
cdr3_aa: CASSSSDRGQQEGYF; cdr3_nt: NA; j_call: TRBJ2-7; d_call: NA; clone_size: many; v_call: TRBV6-2/TRBV6-3
cdr3_aa: CASSLRGPTRETQYF; cdr3_nt: TGTGCCAGCAGTTTACGGGGGCCGACGAGAGAGACCCAGTACTTC; j_call: TRBJ2-5; d_call: NA; clone_size: few; v_call: TRBV27
cdr3_aa: CASSSYRALSYEQYF; cdr3_nt: TGTGCCAGCAGTAGCTACAGGGCCCTCTCCTACGAGCAGTACTTC; j_call: TRBJ2-7; d_call: NA; clone_size: NA; v_call: TRBV12-3/TRBV12-4
cdr3_aa: CASSQVGQAYEQYF; cdr3_nt: TGTGCCAGCAGCCAAGTAGGACAGGCTTACGAGCAGTACTTC; j_call: TRBJ2-7; d_call: TRBD1; clone_size: NA; v_call: TRBV3-1
cdr3_aa: CATRDPGDTEAFF; cdr3_nt: TGTGCCACGCGGGACCCTGGGGACACTGAAGCTTTCTTT; j_call: TRBJ1-1; d_call: NA; clone_size: few; v_call: TRBV10-3
cdr3_aa: CASSLTGGWNEQFF; cdr3_nt: TGTGCCAGCAGTCTGACAGGGGGTTGGAATGAGCAGTTCTTC; j_call: TRBJ2-1; d_call: TRBD1; clone_size: many; v_call: TRBV6-4
cdr3_aa: CASSPALWGAWDQETQYF; cdr3_nt: TGTGCCAGCTCACCGGCGCTTTGGGGGGCTTGGGACCAAGAGACCCAGTACTTC; j_call: TRBJ2-5; d_call: NA; clone_size: NA; v_call: TRBV18
cdr3_aa: CASSLTGNHQYF; cdr3_nt: TGTGCCAGCAGCTTGACAGGGAATCATCAGTACTTC; j_call: TRBJ2-7; d_call: NA; clone_size: few; v_call: TRBV5-5
cdr3_aa: CASSQEGVSTDTQYF; cdr3_nt: TGTGCCAGCAGCCAAGAAGGCGTGAGCACAGATACGCAGTATTTT; j_call: TRBJ2-3; d_call: NA; clone_size: many; v_call: TRBV4-2
cdr3_aa: CSVRDGYNEKLFF; cdr3_nt: TGCAGCGTGCGGGACGGATATAATGAAAAACTGTTTTTT; j_call: TRBJ1-4; d_call: NA; clone_size: few; v_call: TRBV29-1
cdr3_aa: CASSQEMRTGGNNEQFF; cdr3_nt: TGCGCCAGCAGCCAAGAGATGAGAACAGGGGGAAACAATGAGCAGTTCTTC; j_call: TRBJ2-1; d_call: TRBD1; clone_size: NA; v_call: TRBV4-1
cdr3_aa: CASSYSGGLADTQYF; cdr3_nt: TGTGCCAGCAGTTACTCCGGGGGGCTAGCAGATACGCAGTATTTT; j_call: TRBJ2-3; d_call: NA; clone_size: few; v_call: TRBV6-5
cdr3_aa: CASSLALIDRASGSLSPYEQYF; cdr3_nt: TGTGCCAGCAGCTTAGCGCTAATTGATAGGGCTAGCGGGAGTCTAAGCCCCTACGAGCAGTACTTC; j_call: TRBJ2-7; d_call: TRBD2; clone_size: NA; v_call: TRBV11-1
cdr3_aa: CASSQDEREAQETQYF; cdr3_nt: TGCGCCAGCAGCCAAGACGAGCGGGAGGCCCAAGAGACCCAGTACTTC; j_call: TRBJ2-5; d_call: TRBD2; clone_size: many; v_call: TRBV4-3
cdr3_aa: CSARDLSGINTGELFF; cdr3_nt: TGCAGTGCTAGAGATCTCAGCGGGATAAACACCGGGGAGCTGTTTTTT; j_call: TRBJ2-2; d_call: TRBD2; clone_size: NA; v_call: TRBV20-1
cdr3_aa: CASSLWKGTETQYF; cdr3_nt: TGCGCCAGCAGCCTATGGAAGGGTACGGAGACCCAGTACTTC; j_call: TRBJ2-5; d_call: NA; clone_size: once; v_call: TRBV4-3
cdr3_aa: CASSQEGGFNEQFF; cdr3_nt: TGCGCCAGCAGCCAAGAAGGTGGGTTCAATGAGCAGTTCTTC; j_call: TRBJ2-1; d_call: NA; clone_size: NA; v_call: TRBV4-3
cdr3_aa: CASRDRATPVNEQFF; cdr3_nt: TGTGCCAGCAGGGACAGGGCCACCCCAGTCAATGAGCAGTTCTTC; j_call: TRBJ2-1; d_call: TRBD1; clone_size: NA; v_call: TRBV6-2/TRBV6-3
cdr3_aa: CASGSGTGSDTQYF; cdr3_nt: TGTGCCAGCGGCTCGGGGACAGGGTCAGATACGCAGTATTTT; j_call: TRBJ2-3; d_call: TRBD1; clone_size: many; v_call: TRBV7-9
cdr3_aa: CASSLGPPSSYEQYF; cdr3_nt: TGTGCCAGCAGCTTAGGGCCCCCGAGCTCCTACGAGCAGTACTTC; j_call: TRBJ2-7; d_call: NA; clone_size: few; v_call: TRBV7-3